One and the same sample provided the 11 T cell receptor beta chains below, sequenced in a study of cytomegalovirus exposure and HLA in healthy donors. PCR amplification relied on 60 Vbeta primers (plus 13 Jbeta primers). The protocol was immunoSEQ multiplex PCR, while the TCRdb copy is restricted to in-frame clones and leaves out a portion. Reported are about 41,000 clones; the ten largest clones contain 6.2%. Sequencing was done on a sample of PBMCs. All receptors come from a man aged 25 to 40 in good health and CMV-seronegative.

This chain uses TRBV7-2 with TRBJ2-7; 7 bases match TRBD1. CDR1 and CDR2 from the germline V gene are SGHTA and FQGNSA. Trimming at V came to 2 bases and at J to 3 bases, leaving 7 bases not matched to a gene. This CDR3 has 15 amino acids. CDR3 DNA sequence: TGTGCCAGCAGCTTACTTCCGGACAGGAACTACGAGCAGTACTTC. Amino acid sequence: CASSLLPDRNYEQYF.

This chain connects TRBV27 to TRBJ1-1; 8 positions agree with TRBD1. J lost 0 bases, V lost 7 bases, and 4 bases had no gene match. From germline, CDR1 is MNHEY and CDR2 SMNVEV (reference sequence). The CDR3 has 14 residues. In DNA, the CDR3 is TGTGCCAGCATGACAGGGGACATGAACACTGAAGCTTTCTTT. It translates to CASMTGDMNTEAFF.

The V call is TRBV6-5, the J call TRBJ1-2; possible D gene TRBD1, 6 bases. The CDR3 sequence is 13 residues long. V was trimmed by 6 bases and J by 4 bases, leaving 12 bases between them. CDR1 and CDR2 (germline): MNHEY, SVGAGI. The CDR3: CASSMDSSYGYTF. In DNA form, the CDR3 reads TGTGCCAGCAGCATGGACAGCTCCTATGGCTACACCTTC.

For the CDR3, the DNA is TGCGCCACCACTAGCGGGAGTCTCCTCACCGGGGAGCTGTTTTTT. Protein sequence: CATTSGSLLTGELFF. V is TRBV5-1 and J is TRBJ2-2; 11 nucleotides align to TRBD2. Germline CDR1 and CDR2: SGHRS and YFSETQ. V shed 9 bases, J shed 4 bases, and the junction held 8 bases outside the gene matches. This CDR3 has 15 amino acids.

The chain combines TRBV7-2 with TRBJ2-5, with D hard to call. Trimming took off 5 bases at V and 5 bases at J, with 12 bases between the two ends. This CDR3 is 13 amino acids long. The germline gives CDR1 SGHTA, CDR2 FQGNSA. The CDR3 sequence is CASSNQNTETQYF. In DNA, the CDR3 is TGTGCCAGCAGCAACCAAAACACGGAGACCCAGTACTTC. Combining the CDR3 with reference TRBV7-2 and TRBJ2-5 gives the whole variable domain GAGVSQSPSNKVTEKGKDVELRCDPISGHTALYWYRQSLGQGLEFLIYFQGNSAPDKSGLPSDRFSAERTGGSVSTLTIQRTQQEDSAVYLCASSNQNTETQYFGPGTRLLVL.

The V call is TRBV11-2, the J call TRBJ2-7; TRBD1 is a possible D gene (6 bases). CDR1 is SGHAT, CDR2 FQNNGV, per germline. The CDR3 runs 15 residues. The V and J ends lost 6 bases and 6 bases respectively, with 21 bases between them. The CDR3 region is CASSRGGRGWREQYF. CDR3 nucleotide sequence: TGTGCCAGCAGTCGGGGCGGCAGGGGTTGGCGCGAGCAGTACTTC.

V is TRBV10-3 and J is TRBJ1-2; D ambiguous. Per the germline V gene, CDR1 is ENHRY and CDR2 is SYGVKD. The V end was cut by 2 bases, the J end by 8 bases, with 6 bases between. The CDR3 is 11 residues long. For the CDR3, the DNA is TGTGCCATCAGTGAGGCGGGGGGCTACACCTTC. It is translated as CAISEAGGYTF.

V usage is TRBV29-1 and J usage is TRBJ1-2; no clear D. The germline gives CDR1 SQVTM, CDR2 ANQGSEA. This CDR3 spans 12 amino acids. V was clipped by 5 bases and J by 6 bases, with 13 bases between them. The CDR3 is CSVNRRANGYTF. The CDR3 region has the DNA TGCAGCGTTAATAGGAGGGCTAATGGCTACACCTTC.

The rearrangement links TRBV5-1 to TRBJ2-1; a weak D match, TRBD1 (6 bases). Germline V CDR1 and CDR2: SGHRS, YFSETQ. The CDR3 runs 18 residues. The ends were cut back, 0 bases at V and 9 bases at J, with 25 bases in the middle. This CDR3 reads CASSLAVLATQGVGEQFF. The CDR3 DNA sequence: TGCGCCAGCAGCTTGGCCGTTCTCGCGACACAGGGAGTTGGTGAGCAGTTCTTC.

The chain combines TRBV6-5 with TRBJ2-7, with D perhaps TRBD1 (6 bases). Trimming took off 7 bases at V and 2 bases at J, with 18 bases between the two ends. The CDR3 totals 15 residues. The germline V gene encodes CDR1 MNHEY and CDR2 SVGAGI. Here the CDR3 reads CASILTHRAPYEQYF. CDR3 in DNA: TGTGCCAGCATTCTTACTCACAGGGCCCCCTACGAGCAGTACTTC.

This chain connects TRBV7-6 to TRBJ2-1, with 9 positions matching TRBD2. Germline trimming cut 2 bases from V and 7 bases from J; bases unmatched to any gene: 18. The germline CDR1 and CDR2 sequences are SGHVS and FNYEAQ. This CDR3 has 19 amino acids. CDR3 DNA sequence: TGTGCCAGCAGCTTACGGACCCCTAGGGCGGGAGGGATCCCTAATGAGCAGTTCTTC. Its translation is CASSLRTPRAGGIPNEQFF.